This TCR beta chain is drawn from a study of CD8 T cells in ankylosing spondylitis (dated by TCRdb to 2016 to 2017). Regarding the complete study: To find TCR variants linked to disease, the study profiled T cell receptor beta repertoires in ankylosing spondylitis patients and healthy donors. In total, the full study cohort was made up of roughly 110 healthy donors and 25 to 30 ankylosing spondylitis patients. Samples of peripheral blood were taken, and for ankylosing spondylitis patients, synovial fluid was collected as well.

For this clonotype: This receptor's antigen is unknown. It has no much larger one-base neighbor in the sample; base qualities were not kept.

Spanning cysteine to phenylalanine, the CDR3 consists of 16 amino acids. Solely the CDR3 DNA is kept, with 48 bases framed from the first base. Unmatched junction bases come to 7, with V trimmed by 4 bases and J by 1 base. Reading the germline V gene (reference sequence) gives CDR1 DFQATT and CDR2 SNEGSKA. This sample was sequenced with an Illumina HiSeq 2500. Quantitative 5'-RACE with molecular barcodes was used to prepare TCR beta libraries. The study's own analysis went as follows. Disease-linked TCR variants were identified with a new computational method built on a probabilistic model of VDJ rearrangement. In-frame beta chains were kept once TCRdb had trimmed the public reads at Q25 with fastp and called clones with MiXCR. Each entry is one CDR3 protein sequence, shown with its most common DNA and genes. The V and J calls shown here were made by TCRdb, not taken from the authors' results. The sample table records approximately 540,000 distinct CDR3 sequences; about 13% of these occur just once. Clones ranked in the top ten supply 6.8% of the sample.

Broader findings and caveats from the paper: A CD8+ phenotype was shown by the disease-linked clones, which were found at relatively low frequencies in peripheral blood. A TCR beta motif made up of eight or nine highly homologous amino acid variants appeared to be characteristic of blood from ankylosing spondylitis patients. Some of the motif variants had been reported before in the synovial fluid and blood of reactive arthritis patients, a finding that suggests common disease-initiation mechanisms. The disease-linked clones were reported as significantly enriched in matched synovial fluid samples from ankylosing spondylitis patients.

Sequencing input: blood, either unsorted or a sorted T cell fraction (not recorded which). This clonotype was sampled from a male donor with ankylosing spondylitis. The sequence is built from TRBV20-1 and TRBJ2-1; the junction holds 10 bases that match TRBD2. The CDR3 amino acid sequence is: CSAKKLAGESYNEQFF. The nucleotide sequence is given as TGCAGTGCTAAGAAGCTAGCGGGGGAATCCTACAATGAGCAGTTCTTC.